The next 6 T cell receptor beta chains were all read from a single sample in a study of molecular identifiers for immune sequencing clone quantification. TCRdb used MiXCR to reprocess the PCR reads, holding one entry per CDR3 protein. The sample holds 9,500 to 10,000 distinct CDR3 sequences; roughly 19% are singletons and the top ten take 1.1% to 1.5%. The sequenced sample was naive CD8+ T cells from blood, with Jurkat cell RNA spiked in. The subset denotes: FACS-sorted CD8+CD4-CCR7+CD45RA+ naive T cells. These receptors originate from a human donor in good health. Some libraries in this study had Jurkat cell RNA spiked in.

This clonotype is classed as medium-sized. The chain recombines TRBV7-9 with TRBJ1-5; D uncertain. Trimming took 1 base from V and 7 from J, leaving 8 bases between them. Germline values: CDR1 SEHNR, CDR2 FQNEAQ (reference sequence). The CDR3 spans 13 residues. The DNA for the CDR3 is TGTGCCAGCAGCTTAGGACCACAGCAGCCCCAGCATTTT. Translation: CASSLGPQQPQHF. Looking up the rest from reference TRBV7-9 and TRBJ1-5 gives the full variable domain: DTGVSQNPRHKITKRGQNVTFRCDPISEHNRLYWYRQTLGQGPEFLTYFQNEAQLEKSRLLSDRFSAERPKGSFSTLEIQRTEQGDSAMYLCASSLGPQQPQHFGDGTRLSIL.

Turning to this clonotype: One end of the junction varies from germline; a read error may be responsible. The chain is built from TRBV2 and TRBJ2-3; 11 positions agree with TRBD2. Looked up from germline, CDR1 is SNHLY and CDR2 is FYNNEI. This CDR3 is built from 15 residues. The CDR3 protein is CASTSVAGGGDTQSF. The CDR3 DNA reads as TGTGCCAGCACGTCGGTAGCGGGAGGGGGGGATACGCAGTCTTTT.

The sample holds many counts of this clonotype. The chain uses TRBV4-1 and TRBJ1-5, with D perhaps TRBD1 (5 bases). CDR1 and CDR2 from the germline V gene are MGHRA and YSYEKL. CDR3 length: 17 residues. V was shortened by 0 bases and J by 4 bases, with 16 bases between the two germline ends. The CDR3 DNA is TGCGCCAGCAGCCAAGAAATCATGGCAGGGCAAAATCAGCCCCAGCATTTT. As protein: CASSQEIMAGQNQPQHF.

Within the sample, this clonotype is medium-sized (0.01 to 0.1%). The CDR3 loop reads CASSLAQTYEQYF. Here the CDR3 DNA reads TGTGCCAGCAGCTTAGCACAGACCTACGAGCAGTACTTC. The chain employs TRBV7-9 and TRBJ2-7, with no clear D. The ends were cut back, 0 bases at V and 2 bases at J, with 5 bases in the middle. The CDR3 consists of 13 residues. Germline V CDR1 and CDR2: SEHNR, FQNEAQ (reference sequence).

By frequency in the sample, this clonotype is medium-sized (0.01 to 0.1%). The V call is TRBV7-9, the J call TRBJ2-2; 8 nucleotides match TRBD2. Trimming cost V 3 bases and J 1 base; bases outside gene matches: 1. The CDR3 is 15 amino acids. Germline V gene sequence: CDR1 SEHNR, CDR2 FQNEAQ (reference sequence). The CDR3: CASSFTSGNTGELFF. CDR3 in DNA: TGTGCCAGCAGCTTCACTAGCGGGAACACCGGGGAGCTGTTTTTT.

This clonotype showed up many times. This sequence joins TRBV7-9 and TRBJ2-1, with 8 bases that match TRBD2. Unmatched junction bases numbered 6, after V lost 4 bases and J lost 10 bases. The CDR3 is 13 amino acids. The germline V gene encodes CDR1 SEHNR and CDR2 FQNEAQ (reference sequence). The CDR3 sequence is CASSSGLAWEQFF. Written as DNA, the CDR3 is TGTGCCAGCAGCTCAGGACTAGCATGGGAGCAGTTCTTC. The complete variable domain, with remaining parts taken from reference TRBV7-9 and TRBJ2-1, reads DTGVSQNPRHKITKRGQNVTFRCDPISEHNRLYWYRQTLGQGPEFLTYFQNEAQLEKSRLLSDRFSAERPKGSFSTLEIQRTEQGDSAMYLCASSSGLAWEQFFGPGTRLTVL.